Each of the 17 T cell receptor beta chains below was sequenced from the same sample in a study of cytomegalovirus exposure and HLA in healthy donors (dated by TCRdb to about 2017). Library preparation was by the immunoSEQ multiplex PCR assay. The multiplex PCR relied on a mix of 60 forward primers for TCR Vbeta segments and 13 reverse primers for TCR Jbeta segments. The immuneACCESS repertoire file appears here via TCRdb, limited to in-frame rearrangements. These files lack a portion of the clones; in checked studies, under half of the deficit traces to unresolved V genes, and the cause of the others is not known. This sample has around 57,000 clones in its table, and 80% to 90% of those were observed once. About 1.4% of the sample lies in the top ten. Sample: PBMCs. All receptors come from a man aged 25-45 years in good health and CMV-seropositive.

CDR3 DNA: TGTGCCAGCAGTGTTGACTCCCCCAATTCACCCCTCCACTTT. Its protein is CASSVDSPNSPLHF. J is TRBJ1-6 and V is TRBV25-1; no clear D gene. Germline loops: CDR1 MGHDK, CDR2 SYGVNS. The CDR3 covers 14 residues. V lost 4 bases and J lost 7, with 11 bases in between.

This chain joins TRBV9 and TRBJ2-7; tentative D call: TRBD1 (6 bases). The CDR3 has 15 amino acids. The V end lost 0 bases, the J end lost 0 bases, and 10 bases lay between the germline ends. Germline V lookup: CDR1 SGDLS, CDR2 YYNGEE. In DNA, the CDR3 is TGTGCCAGCAGCGTAGGATTGGACAGCTCCTACGAGCAGTACTTC. This gives the protein CASSVGLDSSYEQYF. The complete variable domain, with remaining parts taken from reference TRBV9 and TRBJ2-7, reads DSGVTQTPKHLITATGQRVTLRCSPRSGDLSVYWYQQSLDQGLQFLIQYYNGEERAKGNILERFSAQQFPDLHSELNLSSLELGDSALYFCASSVGLDSSYEQYFGPGTRLTVT.

This sequence joins TRBV6-1 and TRBJ2-2; 8 positions agree with TRBD2. The length of the CDR3 is 15 residues. Germline CDR1 reads MNHNS; CDR2 reads SASEGT. V was pared by 6 bases and J by 0 bases, with 3 bases of the junction left unmatched. CDR3 sequence (DNA): TGTGCCAGCAGCTATAGCGGGACGAACACCGGGGAGCTGTTTTTT. Its translation: CASSYSGTNTGELFF.

This chain uses TRBV12-5 with TRBJ2-2, with a possible D match to TRBD1 (6 bases). The CDR3 has 15 amino acids. V shed 0 bases and J shed 7 bases, with 12 bases lying between them. CDR1 and CDR2 (germline): LGHNT, FRNRAP. CDR3 loop: CASGLVDWTDGELFF. The CDR3 coding sequence is TGTGCTAGTGGTTTGGTAGACTGGACAGACGGGGAGCTGTTTTTT. The full variable domain, completed using reference TRBV12-5 and TRBJ2-2, is DARVTQTPRHKVTEMGQEVTMRCQPILGHNTVFWYRQTMMQGLELLAYFRNRAPLDDSGMPKDRFSAEMPDATLATLKIQPSEPRDSAVYFCASGLVDWTDGELFFGEGSRLTVL.

The J gene is TRBJ2-5, the V gene TRBV5-4; no definite D call. Germline loops: CDR1 SGHNT, CDR2 YYREEE (reference sequence). V lost 1 base and J lost 0, with 7 bases in between. The CDR3 is 14 amino acids. This chain's CDR3 is CASSLIENQETQYF. The CDR3 nucleotides are TGTGCCAGCAGCTTGATTGAGAACCAAGAGACCCAGTACTTC.

The CDR3 bases are TGCGCCAGCAGCAGGGACTCTGGGGCCGAGCAGTACTTC. It encodes CASSRDSGAEQYF. This chain joins TRBV5-1 and TRBJ2-5, with D perhaps TRBD2 (6 bases). The end of the DNA aligns better with TRBJ2-7, so the J call may be wrong. CDR3 length equals 13 residues. Germline loops: CDR1 SGHRS, CDR2 YFSETQ.

The sample holds one count of this clone. The chain combines TRBV28 with TRBJ2-1; D unresolved. The CDR3 length is 15 residues. The germline V gene has CDR1 MDHEN and CDR2 SYDVKM. Trimming took off 3 bases at V and 0 bases at J, with 9 bases between the two ends. CDR3 sequence (DNA): TGTGCCAGCAGTTTCCCAGGTGCCTCCTACAATGAGCAGTTCTTC. Residues: CASSFPGASYNEQFF.

The V gene is TRBV25-1, the J gene TRBJ2-1; 7 nucleotides agree with TRBD1. V shed 3 bases, J shed 8 bases, and the junction held 7 bases outside the gene matches. Germline assignment: CDR1 MGHDK and CDR2 SYGVNS. There are 14 residues in the CDR3. CDR3 in DNA: TGTGCCAGCAGTGAGCAGACAGGGTACGATGAGCAGTTCTTC. Its translation is CASSEQTGYDEQFF.

The chain carries TRBV28 and TRBJ2-7; 7 bases match TRBD1. CDR1 is MDHEN, CDR2 SYDVKM, per germline. CDR3 length equals 17 residues. Trimming removed 1 base from V and 3 bases from J; junction bases left unmatched: 12. The CDR3 sequence: CASSLSGFVTGLYEQYF. The CDR3 DNA sequence: TGTGCCAGCAGTTTATCTGGTTTTGTGACAGGGCTCTACGAGCAGTACTTC.

This chain links TRBV29-1 with TRBJ2-1; a weak D match, TRBD1 (6 bases). CDR1 SQVTM and CDR2 ANQGSEA come from the germline V gene. This CDR3 comprises 11 residues. V was pared by 6 bases and J by 5 bases, with 8 bases between. CDR3 sequence reads: CSVGQHNEQFF. The CDR3 DNA reads TGCAGCGTCGGACAGCACAATGAGCAGTTCTTC.

V usage is TRBV7-9 and J usage is TRBJ1-5, with D possibly TRBD1 on 5 matching bases. Looked up from germline, CDR1 is SEHNR and CDR2 is FQNEAQ (reference sequence). CDR3 length equals 14 residues. V lost 3 bases and J lost 6, with 12 bases in between. For the CDR3, the DNA is TGTGCCAGCAGCTTCGTAGGGGAGGGTCAGCCCCAGCATTTT. Translating gives CASSFVGEGQPQHF. Looking up the rest from reference TRBV7-9 and TRBJ1-5 gives the full variable domain: DTGVSQNPRHKITKRGQNVTFRCDPISEHNRLYWYRQTLGQGPEFLTYFQNEAQLEKSRLLSDRFSAERPKGSFSTLEIQRTEQGDSAMYLCASSFVGEGQPQHFGDGTRLSIL.

V is TRBV28 and J is TRBJ2-2, with D possibly TRBD2 on 6 matching bases. The CDR3 is made up of 17 amino acids. Germline V gene data show CDR1 as MDHEN and CDR2 as SYDVKM. Trimming took off 6 bases at V and 5 bases at J, with 22 bases between the two ends. The CDR3 nucleotides read TGTGCCAGCAGCCACCCATCGCGGCCCGGGAGTACCGGGGAGCTGTTTTTT. As protein: CASSHPSRPGSTGELFF. Combining the CDR3 with reference TRBV28 and TRBJ2-2 gives the whole variable domain DVKVTQSSRYLVKRTGEKVFLECVQDMDHENMFWYRQDPGLGLRLIYFSYDVKMKEKGDIPEGYSVSREKKERFSLILESASTNQTSMYLCASSHPSRPGSTGELFFGEGSRLTVL.

The V call is TRBV14, the J call TRBJ1-1; D is unclear. The germline V and J ends were trimmed by 8 bases and 1 base, with 11 bases remaining between them. Looked up from germline, CDR1 is SGHDN and CDR2 is FVKESK. The CDR3 has 13 amino acids. CDR3 residues: CASVGLPNTEAFF. CDR3 nucleotides: TGTGCCAGCGTAGGACTGCCGAACACTGAAGCTTTCTTT.

This clone was seen more than once but under ten times. The chain combines TRBV5-1 with TRBJ2-1; 9 bases map to TRBD2. CDR1 and CDR2 from the germline V gene are SGHRS and YFSETQ. V gave up 0 bases and J gave up 5 bases; unmatched junction bases: 3. There are 15 residues in the CDR3. For the CDR3, the DNA is TGCGCCAGCAGCTTGGGGACTAGCGACGACAATGAGCAGTTCTTC. This gives the protein CASSLGTSDDNEQFF. The whole variable domain, remainder taken from reference TRBV5-1 and TRBJ2-1, is KAGVTQTPRYLIKTRGQQVTLSCSPISGHRSVSWYQQTPGQGLQFLFEYFSETQRNKGNFPGRFSGRQFSNSRSEMNVSTLELGDSALYLCASSLGTSDDNEQFFGPGTRLTVL.

The chain uses TRBV7-3 and TRBJ2-1, with 7 bases that match TRBD2. Germline V gene sequence: CDR1 SGHTA, CDR2 FQGTGA. V was pared by 4 bases and J by 7 bases, with 7 bases of the junction left unmatched. The CDR3 has 14 amino acids. CDR3 DNA: TGTGCCAGCAGCTGGGGGGGAGGGTCAAATGAGCAGTTCTTC. Translated, it gives CASSWGGGSNEQFF.

J is TRBJ2-5 and V is TRBV13; D is perhaps TRBD2 (6 bases). The germline gives CDR1 PRHDT, CDR2 FYEKMQ (reference sequence). Trimming took 4 bases from V and 4 from J, leaving 25 bases between them. The CDR3 spans 18 residues. CDR3 bases: TGTGCCAGCAGCTCAAAGGTGGTCAGGGAGGACTATGGAGAGACCCAGTACTTC. Translating it yields CASSSKVVREDYGETQYF.

V gene TRBV19 combines with J gene TRBJ1-6, with 8 bases lining up with TRBD1. J was trimmed by 9 bases and V by 4 bases; bases with no gene match: 5. The germline V gene encodes CDR1 LNHDA and CDR2 SQIVND (reference sequence). CDR3 length: 14 amino acids. The CDR3 loop is CASSTWDRSSPLHF. The CDR3 DNA follows: TGTGCCAGTAGTACATGGGACAGGAGTTCACCCCTCCACTTT.